These 9 T cell receptor beta chains were all obtained from the same sample, sequenced in a study of control samples from healthy donors and cancer patients. Here immunoSEQ multiplex PCR was the method, and the copy in TCRdb shows in-frame clones only, minus some. The table records over 100,000 clones, roughly 90% of them present only once. The sample was blood. These receptors were collected from a woman aged 45-60 years in good health.

The chain links TRBV19 to TRBJ2-5; D ambiguous. Germline lookup yields CDR1 LNHDA and CDR2 SQIVND (reference sequence). V lost 4 bases and J lost 1, with 4 bases in between. The CDR3 contains 12 residues. The CDR3 DNA follows: TGTGCCAGTAGTACCCCCCAAGAGACCCAGTACTTC. It yields the protein CASSTPQETQYF.

The chain has TRBV3-1 (or the pseudogene TRBV3-2) and TRBJ2-5, with D unclear. The ends were cut back, 5 bases at V and 7 bases at J, with 14 bases in the middle. CDR1 is LGHDT and CDR2 is YNNKEL in the germline V gene (reference sequence). The CDR3 sequence is 13 residues long. CDR3 region: CASSSFNRRTQYF. For the CDR3, the DNA is TGTGCCAGCAGCTCCTTTAATCGCAGGACCCAGTACTTC.

The V call is TRBV5-8, the J call TRBJ1-2; 8 bases are a match to TRBD1. The V gene end was trimmed by 4 bases and the J gene end by 5 bases; junction bases not matched to a gene: 10. The CDR3 loop spans 15 amino acids. The germline gives CDR1 SGHTS, CDR2 YDEGEE. CDR3 sequence (DNA): TGTGCCAGCAGCCAAAGGACAGGGAGGGCGTATGGCTACACCTTC. This translates into CASSQRTGRAYGYTF.

This clone appeared once. The gene calls are TRBV10-1 and TRBJ1-4; 8 bases align to TRBD1. CDR3 size: 12 residues. Germline V gene data show CDR1 as WNHNN and CDR2 as SYGVQD (reference sequence). The J segment lost 8 bases and the V segment lost 8 bases, leaving 4 bases of the junction unmatched. CDR3 sequence (DNA): TGCGCCAGCCGTGGGACAGGAGAAAAACTGTTTTTT. Translating gives CASRGTGEKLFF.

CDR3 region: CASSFRTGDRTEAFF. The CDR3 DNA sequence: TGTGCCAGCAGCTTTCGGACAGGGGATCGCACTGAAGCTTTCTTT. The chain uses TRBV7-9 and TRBJ1-1; 9 bases match TRBD1. The J segment lost 4 bases and the V segment lost 3 bases, leaving 6 bases of the junction unmatched. This CDR3 has 15 residues. Germline V CDR1 and CDR2: SEHNR, FQNEAQ (reference sequence).

This sequence joins TRBV7-2 and TRBJ2-1, with D uncertain. V lost 8 bases and J 2 bases, leaving 13 bases between the germline ends. CDR1 is SGHTA, CDR2 FQGNSA, per germline. The CDR3 has 14 amino acids. The CDR3 nucleotides are TGTGCCAGCCTCCGTCATGGAGCCTACAATGAGCAGTTCTTC. Translating gives CASLRHGAYNEQFF.

The rearrangement joins TRBV19 to TRBJ2-1; 9 bases are a match to TRBD2. Unmatched junction bases numbered 18, after V lost 10 bases and J lost 5 bases. The CDR3 consists of 17 residues. Germline loops: CDR1 LNHDA, CDR2 SQIVND (reference sequence). CDR3 nucleotides: TGTGCCACCTCGGAAACCCAGAGGGTAGCGGGGGACAATGAGCAGTTCTTC. It encodes CATSETQRVAGDNEQFF.

The chain links TRBV2 to TRBJ2-7; 7 nucleotides match TRBD2. Trimming removed 6 bases from V and 12 bases from J; junction bases left unmatched: 8. Germline loops: CDR1 SNHLY, CDR2 FYNNEI. CDR3 length: 11 amino acids. CDR3 loop: CASRFRAGAYF. DNA of the CDR3: TGTGCCAGCAGGTTTAGGGCGGGAGCGTACTTC.

This sequence joins TRBV10-2 and TRBJ1-4; no clear D gene. The CDR3 extends over 14 amino acids. The V end was cut by 6 bases, the J end by 8 bases, with 16 bases between. Germline CDR1 WSHSY, CDR2 SAAADI. The DNA for the CDR3 is TGCGCCAGCAGAAACAGCGGAATGCGGGAAAAACTGTTTTTT. Translating gives CASRNSGMREKLFF.